This TCR beta chain was captured in a study of memory CD4+ T cells and cytomegalovirus serostatus. The study's findings and limits: The CMV-associated TCR signature appears largely within the CD4+ memory repertoire.

V was cut by 5 bases and J by 4 bases, with 15 bases left in between. From germline, CDR1 is KGHSH and CDR2 LQKENI. This CDR3 has 15 amino acids. In the source study's methods: After removing out-of-frame reads, around 2,100,000 distinct TCRbeta sequences remained. Data came from immunoSEQ multiplex PCR; TCRdb stores just in-frame clones and leaves some out. That table is the source of V, J and clone size, and D and trimming were worked out from the DNA. The repertoire holds about 60,000 clones, with under 90% as singletons. Single viable CD3+CD4+CD8-CD45RO+ cells were sorted as the memory CD4+ T cells. Remarks on this clone: What it binds is unknown.

This receptor was taken from an adult in good health and CMV-seronegative. Some clones in this sample may be carry-over from other donors' samples. The chain carries TRBV18 and TRBJ1-3; maybe TRBD1 (6 bases). The sample was memory CD4+ T cells from blood. Here the CDR3 DNA reads TGTGCCAGCTCAGATTCACAGGGAACGGGAAACACCATATATTTT. Encoded protein: CASSDSQGTGNTIYF.